The present entry profiles one TCR beta chain with its context. Germline values: CDR1 SGDLS, CDR2 YYNGEE. V was pared by 0 bases and J by 7 bases, with 8 bases between. The CDR3 spans 14 residues. These data are taken from a study of blood T cell repertoires in COVID-19. Study background: Samples came from the United States, Italy and Spain, spanning acute and convalescent COVID-19. T cells, B-cell-depleted T cells, or PBMCs supplied cDNA or gDNA.

Source study methods: From reference gene primer amplification, estimates of nucleated cell counts were derived. The assay was immunoSEQ multiplex PCR, and TCRdb's table has in-frame clones only and misses some. V and J calls plus clone size are reproduced from that table; the DNA served to infer D and trimming. Counted here are around 100,000 clones, roughly four fifths occurring once; the ten biggest clones make up roughly 3.4%. The J gene is TRBJ1-6, the V gene TRBV9; D uncertain. Sequencing was done on a sample of peripheral blood. This clonotype was obtained from an elderly woman with active or convalescent COVID-19. CDR3 amino acids: CASSVDPQNSPLHF. CDR3 nucleotides: TGTGCCAGCAGCGTAGATCCCCAGAATTCACCCCTCCACTTT.